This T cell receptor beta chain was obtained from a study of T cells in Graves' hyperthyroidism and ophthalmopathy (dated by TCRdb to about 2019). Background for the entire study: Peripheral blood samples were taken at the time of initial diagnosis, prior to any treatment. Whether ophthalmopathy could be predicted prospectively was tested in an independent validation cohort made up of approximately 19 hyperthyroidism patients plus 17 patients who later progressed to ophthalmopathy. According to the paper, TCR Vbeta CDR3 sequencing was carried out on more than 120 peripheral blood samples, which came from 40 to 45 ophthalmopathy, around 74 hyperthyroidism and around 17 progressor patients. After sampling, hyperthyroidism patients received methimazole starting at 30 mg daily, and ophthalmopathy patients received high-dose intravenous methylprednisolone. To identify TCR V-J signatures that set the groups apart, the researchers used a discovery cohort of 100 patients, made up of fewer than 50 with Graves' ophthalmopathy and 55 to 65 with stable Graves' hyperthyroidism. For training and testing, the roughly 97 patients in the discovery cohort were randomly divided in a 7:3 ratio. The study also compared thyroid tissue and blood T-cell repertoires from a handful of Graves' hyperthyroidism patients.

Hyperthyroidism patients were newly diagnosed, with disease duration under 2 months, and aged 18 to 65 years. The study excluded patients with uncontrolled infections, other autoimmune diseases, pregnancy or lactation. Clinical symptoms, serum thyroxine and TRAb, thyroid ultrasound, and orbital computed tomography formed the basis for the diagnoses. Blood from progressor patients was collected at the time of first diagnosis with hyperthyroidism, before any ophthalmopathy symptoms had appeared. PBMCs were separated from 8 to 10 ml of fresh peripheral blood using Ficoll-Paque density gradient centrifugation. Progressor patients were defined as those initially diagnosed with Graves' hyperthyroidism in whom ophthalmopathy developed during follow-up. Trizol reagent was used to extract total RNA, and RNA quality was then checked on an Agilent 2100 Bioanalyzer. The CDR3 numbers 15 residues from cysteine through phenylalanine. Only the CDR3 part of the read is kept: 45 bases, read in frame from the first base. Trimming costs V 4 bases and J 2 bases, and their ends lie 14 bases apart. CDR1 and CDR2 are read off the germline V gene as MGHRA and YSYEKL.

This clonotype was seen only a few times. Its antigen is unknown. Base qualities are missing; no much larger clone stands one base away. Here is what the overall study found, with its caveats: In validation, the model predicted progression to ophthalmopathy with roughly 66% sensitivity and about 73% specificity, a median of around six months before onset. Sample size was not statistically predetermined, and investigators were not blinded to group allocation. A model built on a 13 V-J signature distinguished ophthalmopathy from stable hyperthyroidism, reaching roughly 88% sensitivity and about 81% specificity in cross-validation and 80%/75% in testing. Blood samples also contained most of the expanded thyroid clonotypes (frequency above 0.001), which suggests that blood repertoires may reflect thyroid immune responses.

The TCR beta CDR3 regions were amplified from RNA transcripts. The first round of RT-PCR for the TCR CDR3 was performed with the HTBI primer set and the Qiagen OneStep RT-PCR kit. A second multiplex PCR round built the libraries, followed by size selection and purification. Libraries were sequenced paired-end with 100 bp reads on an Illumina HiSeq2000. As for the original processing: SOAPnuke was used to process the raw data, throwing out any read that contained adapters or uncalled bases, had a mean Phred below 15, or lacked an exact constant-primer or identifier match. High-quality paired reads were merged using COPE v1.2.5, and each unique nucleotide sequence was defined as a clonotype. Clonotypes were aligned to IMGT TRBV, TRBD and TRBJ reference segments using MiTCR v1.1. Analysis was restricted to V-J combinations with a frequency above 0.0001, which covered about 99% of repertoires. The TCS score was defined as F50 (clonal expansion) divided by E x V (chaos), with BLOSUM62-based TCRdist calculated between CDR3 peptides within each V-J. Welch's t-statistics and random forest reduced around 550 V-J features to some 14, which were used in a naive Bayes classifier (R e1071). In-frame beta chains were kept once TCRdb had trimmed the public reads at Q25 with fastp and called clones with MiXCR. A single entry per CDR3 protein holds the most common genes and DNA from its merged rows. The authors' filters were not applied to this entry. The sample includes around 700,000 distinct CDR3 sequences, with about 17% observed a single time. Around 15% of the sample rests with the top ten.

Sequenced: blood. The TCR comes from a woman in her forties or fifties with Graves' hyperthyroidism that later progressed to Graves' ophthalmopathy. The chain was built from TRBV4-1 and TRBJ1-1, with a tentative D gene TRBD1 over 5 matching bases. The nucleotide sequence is TGCGCCAGCAGCCTAACAGGCTATGGCAACACTGAAGCTTTCTTT. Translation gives CASSLTGYGNTEAFF.